Listed here are 7 T cell receptor beta chains from one sample, sequenced in a study of breast tumors, draining lymph nodes, adjacent tissues. The lymph nodes were axillary draining lymph nodes from breast cancer patients. TCRdb recomputed calls from the multiplex PCR reads with MiXCR, one row per CDR3 protein. The table has roughly 220,000 distinct CDR3 sequences, nearly 35% seen once. The sequenced sample consisted of axillary lymph node tissue. Receptors originate from a female donor with breast cancer. Some clones in this sample may be carry-over from other donors' samples.

At least ten counts were recorded for this clonotype. The chain uses TRBV5-1 and TRBJ2-7; tentatively, D is TRBD1 (6 bases). V lost 4 bases and J 0 bases, leaving 14 bases between the germline ends. Germline loops: CDR1 SGHRS, CDR2 YFSETQ. The CDR3 has 15 residues. CDR3 bases: TGCGCCAGCAGCCAACCCGGGACACACTCCTACGAGCAGTACTTC. It encodes CASSQPGTHSYEQYF.

This clonotype has at least ten counts. The chain joins TRBV7-6 to TRBJ2-5, with 16 positions matching TRBD2. Germline CDR1 and CDR2: SGHVS and FNYEAQ. CDR3 length equals 16 residues. The J segment lost 3 bases and the V segment lost 5 bases, leaving 3 bases of the junction unmatched. The CDR3: CASSPGLAGGKETQYF. CDR3 coding DNA: TGTGCCAGCAGCCCGGGACTAGCGGGGGGGAAAGAGACCCAGTACTTC.

This clonotype was seen a handful of times. V is TRBV6-1 and J is TRBJ2-7; D unresolved. This CDR3 comprises 11 residues. CDR1 MNHNS and CDR2 SASEGT come from the germline V gene. With 0 bases removed from V and 6 bases from J, the gap between germline ends came to 3 bases. The CDR3 sequence: CASSEAAEQYF. The CDR3 DNA reads TGTGCCAGCAGTGAAGCGGCCGAGCAGTACTTC.

This clonotype was found many times. DNA for the CDR3: TGTGCCAGCAGCTACGGGGGAGCCGAGGGGGGGACCCAGTACTTC. It yields the protein CASSYGGAEGGTQYF. The chain joins TRBV3-1 to TRBJ2-5; D tentatively fits TRBD1 or TRBD2 (6 bases each). The CDR3 covers 15 residues. Germline assignment: CDR1 LGHDT and CDR2 YNNKEL (reference sequence). Trimming left V 5 bases short and J 7 bases short, with 20 bases between.

This chain connects TRBV19 to TRBJ1-5; D possibly corresponds to TRBD1 (5 bases). CDR3 length: 13 amino acids. CDR1 is LNHDA and CDR2 is SQIVND in the germline V gene (reference sequence). V was pared by 10 bases and J by 2 bases, with 12 bases between. CDR3 nucleotide sequence: TGTGCCATTAAGGGGATACGCAATCAGCCCCAGCATTTT. Protein product: CAIKGIRNQPQHF.

This clonotype was counted many times. The V and J genes are TRBV20-1 and TRBJ2-1; D is undetermined. Trimming removed 5 bases at V and 10 bases at J, with 18 bases between. CDR1 DFQATT and CDR2 SNEGSKA come from the germline V gene (reference sequence). The CDR3 consists of 13 residues. CDR3 residues: CSAPTSLDGEQFF. The DNA for the CDR3 is TGCAGTGCTCCCACGAGCTTGGATGGGGAGCAGTTCTTC.

The J gene is TRBJ2-3, the V gene TRBV24-1; D unclear. V gave up 4 bases and J gave up 11 bases, with 12 bases separating them. Germline V gene sequence: CDR1 KGHDR, CDR2 SFDVKD. The CDR3 sequence is 12 residues long. The CDR3 DNA is TGTGCCACCAGTGACCTGCGTAGTGAGCAGTATTTT. It translates to CATSDLRSEQYF.